This T cell receptor (beta chain) was sequenced in a study of shared clonotypes between healthy human individuals. The CDR3 runs 17 residues. Trimming cost V 1 base and J 4 bases; bases outside gene matches: 9. CDR1 SEHNR and CDR2 FQNEAQ come from the germline V gene (reference sequence). Researchers ran the assay at a deep level. Libraries were prepared by immunoSEQ multiplex PCR; TCRdb keeps only in-frame clonotypes and omits some of them. The sample holds around 600,000 clones, approximately 97% seen once. The chain employs TRBV7-9 and TRBJ2-1; TRBD2 matches at 8 bases. The specimen sequenced was naive CD4+ T cells sorted from blood. The subset is: CD45RA+ positively selected. This TCR derives from a woman in her 30s in good health. CDR3 protein: CASSLGFASGLYNEQFF. CDR3 sequence (DNA): TGTGCCAGCAGCTTAGGGTTCGCTAGCGGGCTTTACAATGAGCAGTTCTTC.